A selection of T cell receptor beta chains follows, all from one sample in a study of shared clonotypes between healthy human individuals. Assay: immunoSEQ multiplex PCR; the TCRdb copy retains only in-frame clones and omits some. The repertoire holds 2 million to 2.5 million clones, with about nine tenths as singletons. Sample: naive CD4+ T cells from PBMCs. The receptors derive from a man aged 18 to 30 in good health. Some clones in this sample may be carry-over from other donors' samples. CDR3s include the opening cysteine and the closing phenylalanine or tryptophan. The order of the fields is clone size, J gene, V gene, D gene, CDR3 DNA, CDR3 protein. A D gene is named only where the DNA matches it firmly. Size tells how often a clone was seen (once, few, many) or the class of an expanded clone, and some rows leave it out.

clone size: NA
J gene: TRBJ2-7
V gene: TRBV5-1
D gene: TRBD2
CDR3 DNA: TGCGCCAGCAGCTTGGCCCGGCCTAGCGGGAGGGTGCGGCCCTACGAGCAGTACTTC
CDR3 protein: CASSLARPSGRVRPYEQYF

clone size: once
J gene: TRBJ2-7
V gene: TRBV6-5
D gene: TRBD1
CDR3 DNA: TGTGCCAGCAGAACCGCCGGGACAGCGTCCTACGAGCAGTACTTC
CDR3 protein: CASRTAGTASYEQYF

clone size: NA
J gene: TRBJ1-2
V gene: TRBV29-1
D gene: TRBD1
CDR3 DNA: TGCAGCGTTGAATTATCGGACAGGCCCTATGGCTACACCTTC
CDR3 protein: CSVELSDRPYGYTF

clone size: NA
J gene: TRBJ1-5
V gene: TRBV28
D gene: TRBD1
CDR3 DNA: TGTGCCAGCAGGAAACCTACAGGGGGCAGCCAGCCCCAGCATTTT
CDR3 protein: CASRKPTGGSQPQHF

clone size: once
J gene: TRBJ1-5
V gene: TRBV9
D gene: NA
CDR3 DNA: TGTGCCAGCAGCGTAGGGTGGGATCAGCCCCAGCATTTT
CDR3 protein: CASSVGWDQPQHF

clone size: few
J gene: TRBJ1-1
V gene: TRBV19
D gene: NA
CDR3 DNA: TGTGCCAGTAGTACGTGGACAGTTGGAGAAGCTTTCTTT
CDR3 protein: CASSTWTVGEAFF

clone size: once
J gene: TRBJ2-7
V gene: TRBV11-2
D gene: TRBD2
CDR3 DNA: TGTGCCTCCACCCCCTCCCGGCTAGCGGGAGGTCGGGGAACCTACGAGCAGTACTTC
CDR3 protein: CASTPSRLAGGRGTYEQYF

clone size: NA
J gene: TRBJ1-5
V gene: TRBV7-3
D gene: NA
CDR3 DNA: TGTGCCAGCAGCTTAATAAGCAATCAGCCCCAGCATTTT
CDR3 protein: CASSLISNQPQHF

clone size: few
J gene: TRBJ2-3
V gene: TRBV5-1
D gene: TRBD2
CDR3 DNA: TGCGCCAGCAGCTTGGAGCCTAGCGGGAACACAGATACGCAGTATTTT
CDR3 protein: CASSLEPSGNTDTQYF

clone size: NA
J gene: TRBJ1-2
V gene: TRBV6-5
D gene: NA
CDR3 DNA: TGTGCCAGCACGGGGGGGGCAGGGAATGGCTACACCTTC
CDR3 protein: CASTGGAGNGYTF

clone size: NA
J gene: TRBJ2-7
V gene: TRBV4-2
D gene: TRBD2
CDR3 DNA: TGTGCCAGCAGCCCCGGACTAGCGGGGCCCTACGAGCAGTACTTC
CDR3 protein: CASSPGLAGPYEQYF

clone size: once
J gene: TRBJ1-2
V gene: TRBV6-6
D gene: NA
CDR3 DNA: TGTGCCAGCAGTTACGGGGCCAACTATGGCTACACCTTC
CDR3 protein: CASSYGANYGYTF

clone size: NA
J gene: TRBJ2-7
V gene: TRBV29-1
D gene: TRBD1
CDR3 DNA: TGCAGCGTCGCGGCCCTCGGGACAGCCTACGAGCAGTACTTC
CDR3 protein: CSVAALGTAYEQYF

clone size: NA
J gene: TRBJ1-4
V gene: TRBV13
D gene: NA
CDR3 DNA: TGTGCCAGCAGCTTGGACACACGAGGGAAACTGTTTTTT
CDR3 protein: CASSLDTRGKLFF

clone size: once
J gene: TRBJ2-7
V gene: TRBV5-1
D gene: NA
CDR3 DNA: TGCGCCAGCAGCCCCGGAGGGGCTGGGGCCTACGAGCAGTACTTC
CDR3 protein: CASSPGGAGAYEQYF

clone size: NA
J gene: TRBJ2-2
V gene: TRBV5-1
D gene: TRBD2
CDR3 DNA: TGCGCCAGCAGCCCGGTAGCGGGAGTGGTGAACACCGGGGAGCTGTTTTTT
CDR3 protein: CASSPVAGVVNTGELFF

clone size: NA
J gene: TRBJ2-1
V gene: TRBV29-1
D gene: NA
CDR3 DNA: TGCAGCGTTGGTGTGGATGGGGTCAACAATGAGCAGTTCTTC
CDR3 protein: CSVGVDGVNNEQFF

clone size: NA
J gene: TRBJ2-3
V gene: TRBV4-1
D gene: NA
CDR3 DNA: TGCGCCAGCAAGGAGGGGGGCACAGATACGCAGTATTTT
CDR3 protein: CASKEGGTDTQYF

clone size: NA
J gene: TRBJ2-4
V gene: TRBV19
D gene: TRBD2
CDR3 DNA: TGTGCCAGTAGTATAAGCGGGAGTCCAACCAAAAACATTCAGTACTTC
CDR3 protein: CASSISGSPTKNIQYF

clone size: NA
J gene: TRBJ1-4
V gene: TRBV29-1
D gene: NA
CDR3 DNA: TGCAGCGTTGAGTCGGGGAATGAAAAACTGTTTTTT
CDR3 protein: CSVESGNEKLFF

clone size: NA
J gene: TRBJ1-2
V gene: TRBV6-1
D gene: TRBD1
CDR3 DNA: TGTGCCAGCAGGAAAACGGGACAGAACTATGGCTACACCTTC
CDR3 protein: CASRKTGQNYGYTF

clone size: NA
J gene: TRBJ2-3
V gene: TRBV29-1
D gene: NA
CDR3 DNA: TGCAGCGCCCGGGGACTCGCCGGTGGCACAGATACGCAGTATTTT
CDR3 protein: CSARGLAGGTDTQYF